The 18 T cell receptor beta chains listed next were all sequenced from one sample in a study of control samples from healthy donors and cancer patients. Sequencing used immunoSEQ multiplex PCR; TCRdb keeps in-frame clones, though not all of them. The sample lists some 13,000 clones, roughly 79% occurring once. The sample consisted of formalin-fixed, paraffin-embedded tissue. The origin of the receptors is a male donor with melanoma.

The rearrangement joins TRBV6-2 or TRBV6-3 to TRBJ2-5; D is possibly TRBD2 (6 bases). The CDR3 loop spans 18 amino acids. Germline CDR1 is MNHEY and CDR2 is SVGEGT. Trimming pared 3 bases from V and 1 base from J, leaving 21 bases between. The CDR3 region is CASSYGRGLARGQETQYF. CDR3 bases: TGTGCCAGCAGTTATGGACGGGGGTTAGCGAGGGGCCAAGAGACCCAGTACTTC.

The V and J genes are TRBV12-3 or TRBV12-4 and TRBJ1-5; D may be TRBD1 (6 bases). The V and J ends lost 8 bases and 6 bases respectively, with 14 bases between them. The CDR3 contains 13 residues. CDR3 in DNA: TGTGCCAGCGGGCAGGGAGGGGGTCAGCCCCAGCATTTT. Residues: CASGQGGGQPQHF.

The chain has TRBV11-2 and TRBJ2-1; 8 nucleotides match TRBD2. V shed 7 bases and J 3 bases; nucleotides not matched to a gene: 8. Germline V lookup: CDR1 SGHAT, CDR2 FQNNGV. The CDR3 extends over 15 amino acids. This CDR3 reads CASNAGRGVYNEQFF. Here the CDR3 DNA reads TGTGCCAGCAATGCCGGGCGGGGGGTCTACAATGAGCAGTTCTTC.

The chain is built from TRBV6-5 and TRBJ2-7, with 7 bases fitting TRBD1. Germline V gives CDR1 MNHEY, CDR2 SVGAGI. The CDR3 is 14 amino acids. The V gene end was trimmed by 5 bases and the J gene end by 1 base; junction bases not matched to a gene: 5. The chain's CDR3 is CASSHRGQSYEQYF. CDR3 in DNA: TGTGCCAGCAGTCACAGGGGTCAATCCTACGAGCAGTACTTC.

This clone has more than one count but fewer than ten. The rearrangement links TRBV2 to TRBJ1-3; unclear D gene. The CDR3 is 12 amino acids. Deletions cut 6 bases from V and 2 bases from J, with 5 bases between. Germline V lookup: CDR1 SNHLY, CDR2 FYNNEI. Here the CDR3 DNA reads TGTGCCAGCAGCTGGACTGGAAACACCATATATTTT. Amino acid sequence: CASSWTGNTIYF. The variable domain in full, completed from reference TRBV2 and TRBJ1-3, reads EPEVTQTPSHQVTQMGQEVILRCVPISNHLYFYWYRQILGQKVEFLVSFYNNEISEKSEIFDDQFSVERPDGSNFTLKIRSTKLEDSAMYFCASSWTGNTIYFGEGSWLTVV.

The gene calls are TRBV28 and TRBJ1-1; a possible D gene is TRBD1 (6 bases). Trimming took 6 bases from V and 6 from J, leaving 26 bases between them. Germline CDR1 is MDHEN and CDR2 is SYDVKM. This CDR3 has 17 amino acids. CDR3 protein: CASSLPPRTVWDAEAFF. Written as DNA, the CDR3 is TGTGCCAGCAGCCTCCCCCCCCGGACAGTCTGGGACGCTGAAGCTTTCTTT.

This chain uses TRBV7-3 with TRBJ1-6, with D uncertain. V dropped 0 bases and J dropped 10 bases, with 13 bases sitting between them. Germline assignment: CDR1 SGHTA and CDR2 FQGTGA. CDR3 length: 15 residues. The CDR3 DNA reads TGTGCCAGCAGCTTAACTGGGAGAGATGAGTCACCCCTCCACTTT. It yields the protein CASSLTGRDESPLHF.

The rearrangement joins TRBV7-9 to TRBJ2-5; D not resolved. CDR3 length equals 14 residues. The germline gives CDR1 SEHNR, CDR2 FQNEAQ (reference sequence). The V end lost 6 bases, the J end lost 5 bases, and 16 bases lay between the germline ends. The CDR3 protein is CASSPAGFLETQYF. Here the CDR3 DNA reads TGTGCCAGCAGTCCCGCCGGGTTTTTGGAGACCCAGTACTTC.

V and J are TRBV7-2 and TRBJ2-5; tentative D call: TRBD1 (5 bases). The CDR3 has 11 residues. V was trimmed by 2 bases and J by 8 bases, leaving 6 bases between them. The germline gives CDR1 SGHTA, CDR2 FQGNSA. DNA of the CDR3: TGTGCCAGCAGCTTACAGGGAACCCAGTACTTC. The encoded protein is CASSLQGTQYF.

The rearrangement uses TRBV6-1 and TRBJ2-3, with 9 bases identical to TRBD2. CDR1 is MNHNS and CDR2 is SASEGT in the germline V gene. J gave up 0 bases and V 3 bases, and 10 bases lay outside the gene matches. CDR3 size: 18 residues. The chain's CDR3 is CASSDDSGGSRSTDTQYF. As DNA, the CDR3 is TGTGCCAGCAGTGATGATAGCGGGGGCTCCCGTAGCACAGATACGCAGTATTTT.

DNA for the CDR3: TGTGCCAGCAGCCAGGGACTAGCGAGGACCGGGGAGCTGTTTTTT. Amino acid sequence: CASSQGLARTGELFF. The rearrangement links TRBV14 to TRBJ2-2; 10 bases match TRBD2. Germline lookup yields CDR1 SGHDN and CDR2 FVKESK. V lost 3 bases to trimming and J lost 5 bases; unmatched junction nucleotides: 3. The CDR3 loop spans 15 amino acids.

This chain links TRBV9 with TRBJ2-3; 11 bases line up with TRBD2. The germline V gene encodes CDR1 SGDLS and CDR2 YYNGEE. The CDR3 is made up of 16 amino acids. The V segment lost 3 bases and the J segment 1 base; nucleotides outside the gene matches: 4. CDR3 DNA sequence: TGTGCCAGCAGCGCACTAGCGGGGGTGGGCACAGATACGCAGTATTTT. This codes for CASSALAGVGTDTQYF.

This clone has just a few counts. The chain employs TRBV30 and TRBJ2-5; 7 nucleotides match TRBD1. CDR1 and CDR2 from the germline V gene are GTSNPN and SVGIG (reference sequence). The CDR3 extends over 15 amino acids. The V and J ends lost 3 bases and 4 bases, in that order; junction bases with no gene match: 11. CDR3 region: CAWRYKGAVSETQYF. CDR3 nucleotides: TGTGCCTGGAGGTATAAGGGGGCCGTATCAGAGACCCAGTACTTC.

The table lists this clone with a count of one. The chain has TRBV6-1 and TRBJ2-2, with D uncertain. Germline CDR1 MNHNS, CDR2 SASEGT. CDR3 size: 12 residues. The V end lost 2 bases, the J end lost 5 bases, and 3 bases lay between the germline ends. Written as DNA, the CDR3 is TGTGCCAGCAGTGAAAGAACCGGGGAGCTGTTTTTT. As protein: CASSERTGELFF.

The genes are TRBV5-8 and TRBJ1-1; a possible D gene is TRBD1 (5 bases). Germline lookup yields CDR1 SGHTS and CDR2 YDEGEE. The CDR3 length is 15 residues. Trimming left V 3 bases short and J 1 base short, with 13 bases between. CDR3 in amino acids: CASSSPGLQNTEAFF. CDR3 bases: TGTGCCAGCAGCTCCCCGGGACTACAGAACACTGAAGCTTTCTTT. Complete variable domain (other parts from reference TRBV5-8 and TRBJ1-1): EAGVTQSPTHLIKTRGQQATLRCSPISGHTSVYWYQQALGLGLQFLLWYDEGEERNRGNFPPRFSGRQFPNYSSELNVNALELEDSALYLCASSSPGLQNTEAFFGQGTRLTVV.

The chain employs TRBV28 and TRBJ1-5; D is undetermined. There are 14 residues in the CDR3. V lost 6 bases and J 0 bases, leaving 9 bases between the germline ends. CDR1 and CDR2 from the germline V gene are MDHEN and SYDVKM. The CDR3 spells CASSSSGSNQPQHF. Here the CDR3 DNA reads TGTGCCAGCAGCTCTTCCGGTAGCAATCAGCCCCAGCATTTT. The full variable domain, with the rest looked up from reference TRBV28 and TRBJ1-5, is DVKVTQSSRYLVKRTGEKVFLECVQDMDHENMFWYRQDPGLGLRLIYFSYDVKMKEKGDIPEGYSVSREKKERFSLILESASTNQTSMYLCASSSSGSNQPQHFGDGTRLSIL.

Here the CDR3 reads CATSYGRNQPQHF. The CDR3, as DNA: TGTGCCACCAGTTACGGTCGCAATCAGCCCCAGCATTTT. This chain joins TRBV24-1 and TRBJ1-5; no reliable D call. The CDR3 has 13 amino acids. The germline V gene encodes CDR1 KGHDR and CDR2 SFDVKD. V was pared by 6 bases and J by 2 bases, with 7 bases between.

The genes are TRBV27 and TRBJ2-2; the D is unclear. CDR3 length: 15 residues. V shed 2 bases and J shed 5 bases, with 12 bases lying between them. Looked up from germline, CDR1 is MNHEY and CDR2 is SMNVEV (reference sequence). The CDR3 region is CASSLKTGGTGELFF. The CDR3 nucleotides are TGTGCCAGCAGTTTAAAGACTGGTGGTACCGGGGAGCTGTTTTTT.